Below are 5 T cell receptor beta chains sequenced from a single sample in a study of tumor-infiltrating lymphocytes in localized non-small cell lung cancer. Some clones are missing from TCRdb's copy, which holds only in-frame ones; the method was immunoSEQ multiplex PCR. This sample has 9,500 or so clones; roughly 80% occur once, and the top ten carry about 18%. The material sequenced was uninvolved lung tissue not adjacent to the tumor. All receptors come from a human donor with non-small cell lung cancer.

This chain uses TRBV27 with TRBJ1-6; D is perhaps TRBD1 (6 bases). Germline V CDR1 and CDR2: MNHEY, SMNVEV (reference sequence). The V end was cut by 5 bases, the J end by 9 bases, with 20 bases between. This CDR3 spans 16 amino acids. The CDR3 coding sequence is TGTGCCAGCAGTCCGCGATCGAGGGGGGTGGTTTCACCCCTCCACTTT. It encodes CASSPRSRGVVSPLHF.

This CDR3 reads CASSLIGNEQFF. DNA of the CDR3: TGCGCCAGCAGCCTGATAGGGAATGAGCAGTTCTTC. This chain connects TRBV5-1 to TRBJ2-1; D not certain. CDR3 size: 12 residues. The germline V gene has CDR1 SGHRS and CDR2 YFSETQ. The ends were cut back, 4 bases at V and 7 bases at J, with 9 bases in the middle.

CDR3 coding DNA: TGTGCCAGCAGTCTAGCGGGAGGCCCAGATACGCAGTATTTT. Translating it yields CASSLAGGPDTQYF. This chain connects TRBV5-6 to TRBJ2-3, with TRBD2 identical over 11 bases. Germline CDR1 SGHDT, CDR2 YYEEEE. The CDR3 is 14 residues long. V dropped 5 bases and J dropped 4; count of bases not matched to a gene: 3.

CDR3 nucleotides: TGTGCCAGCAGCGTGGGAAGGGGCCGAGGGGTAGAGCAGTACTTC. Its translation: CASSVGRGRGVEQYF. The gene calls are TRBV7-2 and TRBJ2-7; the D gene could be TRBD1 or TRBD2 (5 bases each). CDR1 and CDR2 from the germline V gene are SGHTA and FQGNSA. V gave up 5 bases and J gave up 7 bases, with 21 bases separating them. This CDR3 comprises 15 residues.

This chain links TRBV2 with TRBJ1-3; TRBD1 matches at 8 bases. The ends lost 5 bases at V and 8 bases at J; junction bases unmatched: 8. This CDR3 region has 14 residues. Germline values: CDR1 SNHLY, CDR2 FYNNEI. DNA of the CDR3: TGTGCCAGCAGTAGGGGCCAGGGGGCTGACACCATATATTTT. It codes for CASSRGQGADTIYF.